This TCR beta chain comes out of a study of blood T cells in healthy people across ages. This clonotype was detected many times. Its target is not known. Whole-study findings and limits: Long-lived donors had more naive CD4+ cells and higher diversity than aged donors.

A sample-barcoded 5' primer and a J-beta primer mix were used in a second PCR of roughly 7 to 11 cycles. Via MiXCR, TCRdb re-called the 5' RACE reads, giving one row per CDR3 protein. The sample holds 1.5 million to 2 million distinct CDR3 sequences, around 48% seen once. The CDR3 loop spans 14 amino acids. V was shortened by 2 bases and J by 0 bases, with 6 bases between the two germline ends. Germline lookup yields CDR1 SGHRS and CDR2 YFSETQ. The V call is TRBV5-1, the J call TRBJ2-1; possibly TRBD2 for D (6 bases). The sequence derives from a woman aged 40 to 50 in good health. The sample consisted of blood. CDR3 DNA sequence: TGCGCCAGCAGCTTTAGCGGCTCCTACAATGAGCAGTTCTTC. It specifies CASSFSGSYNEQFF.